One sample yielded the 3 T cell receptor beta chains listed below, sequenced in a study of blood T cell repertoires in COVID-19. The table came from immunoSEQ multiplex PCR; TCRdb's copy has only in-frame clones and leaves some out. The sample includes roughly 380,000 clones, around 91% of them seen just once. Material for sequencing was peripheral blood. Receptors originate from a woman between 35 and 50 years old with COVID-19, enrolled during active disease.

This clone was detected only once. The CDR3 here is CASSLAGGRQETQYF. The CDR3 coding sequence is TGTGCCAGCAGCTTAGCGGGGGGGAGGCAAGAGACCCAGTACTTC. The chain joins TRBV7-2 to TRBJ2-5, with 7 bases lining up with TRBD2. The CDR3 covers 15 residues. Trimming removed 0 bases from V and 2 bases from J; junction bases left unmatched: 3. Looked up from germline, CDR1 is SGHTA and CDR2 is FQGNSA.

The CDR3 nucleotides read TGTGCCAGCAGACCCGACAGGGTCAACTATGGCTACACCTTC. Protein: CASRPDRVNYGYTF. The V gene is TRBV2, the J gene TRBJ1-2; TRBD1 matches 7 bases. Germline assignment: CDR1 SNHLY and CDR2 FYNNEI. There are 14 residues in the CDR3. V shed 6 bases, J shed 2 bases, and the junction held 6 bases outside the gene matches.

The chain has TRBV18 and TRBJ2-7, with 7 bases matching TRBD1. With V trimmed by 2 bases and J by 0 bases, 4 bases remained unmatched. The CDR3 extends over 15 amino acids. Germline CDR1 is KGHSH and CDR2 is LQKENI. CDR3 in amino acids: CASSPVTGASYEQYF. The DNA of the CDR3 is TGTGCCAGCTCACCAGTCACAGGGGCCTCCTACGAGCAGTACTTC.